These T cell receptor beta chains were read from a single sample in a study of blood T cells in healthy people across ages. Using its own MiXCR run on the 5' RACE reads, TCRdb lists one record per CDR3 protein. There are 750,000 to 950,000 distinct CDR3 sequences in the sample; almost 30% occur only once, and 10% to 13% lies in the top ten. The sample also formed part of further work on T cells of mothers and their children.

The sample taken for sequencing was blood. These receptors came from a woman in her thirties or forties in good health. Each CDR3 is given with its conserved first and last residue. A D gene is named only where the DNA matches it firmly. Size is omitted from some rows. Given values are once, few, many or a class for expanded clones.

d_gene: TRBD1
abundance: .
j_gene: TRBJ1-1
v_gene: TRBV6-6
CDR3nt: TGTGCCAGCAGTTGGGTCAGGGGGAGGTCAAGCACTGAAGCTTTCTTT
CDR3aa: CASSWVRGRSSTEAFF

d_gene: TRBD1
abundance: many
j_gene: TRBJ1-4
v_gene: TRBV29-1
CDR3nt: TGCAGCGTTGCCCGAGGGGGCTCTAATGAAAAACTGTTTTTT
CDR3aa: CSVARGGSNEKLFF

d_gene: .
abundance: many
j_gene: TRBJ2-3
v_gene: TRBV6-5
CDR3nt: TGTGCCAGCAGCTTAAGGGGGTCTACGCAGTATTTT
CDR3aa: CASSLRGSTQYF

d_gene: .
abundance: many
j_gene: TRBJ2-3
v_gene: TRBV7-2
CDR3nt: TGTGCCAGCAGCCCCCAGGGGGGGAGGGGAACAGATACGCAGTATTTT
CDR3aa: CASSPQGGRGTDTQYF

d_gene: .
abundance: .
j_gene: TRBJ2-7
v_gene: TRBV29-1
CDR3nt: TGCAGCGCCGCGGACAGATACGAGCAGTACTTC
CDR3aa: CSAADRYEQYF

d_gene: .
abundance: .
j_gene: TRBJ2-3
v_gene: TRBV2
CDR3nt: TGTGCCAGCAGCGCTAGACAACGGGCGGGAGATACGCAGTATTTT
CDR3aa: CASSARQRAGDTQYF

d_gene: TRBD1
abundance: .
j_gene: TRBJ2-3
v_gene: TRBV7-2
CDR3nt: TGTGCCAGCGATCCGGGACAGGGGCTGGGAGATACGCAGTATTTT
CDR3aa: CASDPGQGLGDTQYF

d_gene: TRBD2
abundance: few
j_gene: TRBJ2-5
v_gene: TRBV28
CDR3nt: TGTGCCAGCAGTTTCCCTGGAGCGGGGGCAACCCCAGTTTCCCGAAGCGAGACCCAGTACTTC
CDR3aa: CASSFPGAGATPVSRSETQYF

d_gene: .
abundance: many
j_gene: TRBJ2-5
v_gene: TRBV29-1
CDR3nt: TGCAGCGTCCACACTGGGGAGACCCAGTACTTC
CDR3aa: CSVHTGETQYF

d_gene: .
abundance: .
j_gene: TRBJ1-1
v_gene: TRBV3-1
CDR3nt: TGTGCCAGCAGCCAAGCACAGATGGGCACTGAAGCTTTCTTT
CDR3aa: CASSQAQMGTEAFF

d_gene: .
abundance: .
j_gene: TRBJ1-2
v_gene: TRBV7-7
CDR3nt: TGTGCTAGCAACCCCCCTCCGCGTCAGGGAGGTGAGTGTTATGGCTACACCTTC
CDR3aa: CASNPPPRQGGECYGYTF

d_gene: TRBD1
abundance: few
j_gene: TRBJ1-2
v_gene: TRBV2
CDR3nt: TGTGCCAGTAAAAAGGGACAGGGGGCCGGTGGCTACACCTTC
CDR3aa: CASKKGQGAGGYTF

d_gene: TRBD1
abundance: many
j_gene: TRBJ2-4
v_gene: TRBV5-1
CDR3nt: TGCGCCAGCAGGAATTCCCTCGCAGGGGGCTTGGGAAACATTCAGTACTTC
CDR3aa: CASRNSLAGGLGNIQYF

d_gene: .
abundance: few
j_gene: TRBJ2-3
v_gene: TRBV5-1
CDR3nt: TGCGCCAGCCTTCGAACATTGGGCTGGGGACCCACAGATACGCAGTATTTT
CDR3aa: CASLRTLGWGPTDTQYF

d_gene: .
abundance: .
j_gene: TRBJ1-1
v_gene: TRBV29-1
CDR3nt: TGCAGCGTTGAGCGGCAGTCTGGCACTGAAGCTTTCTTT
CDR3aa: CSVERQSGTEAFF

d_gene: TRBD1
abundance: many
j_gene: TRBJ2-1
v_gene: TRBV6-2/TRBV6-3
CDR3nt: TGTGCCAGCACCCCAGCCGGGACAGGGCGCTACAATGAGCAGTTCTTC
CDR3aa: CASTPAGTGRYNEQFF

d_gene: .
abundance: few
j_gene: TRBJ2-1
v_gene: TRBV7-6
CDR3nt: TGTGCCAACAGCCAGCAGACATACAATGAGCAGTTCTTC
CDR3aa: CANSQQTYNEQFF

d_gene: .
abundance: .
j_gene: TRBJ1-1
v_gene: TRBV5-6
CDR3nt: TGTGCCAGCAGCTACGGGCCGATTGAAGCTTTCTTT
CDR3aa: CASSYGPIEAFF

d_gene: .
abundance: .
j_gene: TRBJ1-1
v_gene: TRBV7-3
CDR3nt: TGTGCCAGCAGCCCGACCGGGACGGCGAGGACTGAAGCTTTCTTT
CDR3aa: CASSPTGTARTEAFF

d_gene: TRBD1
abundance: once
j_gene: TRBJ2-3
v_gene: TRBV27
CDR3nt: TGTGCCAGCAGACCACTTAGACAGGGATCCCTTGGAACGCAGTATTTT
CDR3aa: CASRPLRQGSLGTQYF

d_gene: TRBD1
abundance: .
j_gene: TRBJ1-1
v_gene: TRBV6-2/TRBV6-3
CDR3nt: TGTGCCAGCAAACCCACAGGGGGCGTCACTGAAGCTTTCTTT
CDR3aa: CASKPTGGVTEAFF

d_gene: .
abundance: .
j_gene: TRBJ2-4
v_gene: TRBV7-6
CDR3nt: TGTGCCAGCAGCTTAGCACCTCCCGACAGGGCTCTGGACTACGGGCAGTACTTC
CDR3aa: CASSLAPPDRALDYGQYF

d_gene: TRBD1
abundance: .
j_gene: TRBJ2-3
v_gene: TRBV12-3/TRBV12-4
CDR3nt: TGTGCCAGCAGATCGGGACAGGGGTTTGATACGGAGTATTTT
CDR3aa: CASRSGQGFDTEYF

d_gene: .
abundance: .
j_gene: TRBJ2-1
v_gene: TRBV12-3/TRBV12-4
CDR3nt: TGTGCCAGCACCCTAAGTGGTAGTGAGCAGTTCTTC
CDR3aa: CASTLSGSEQFF

d_gene: TRBD1
abundance: many
j_gene: TRBJ1-2
v_gene: TRBV7-3
CDR3nt: TGTGCCAGCAGCCAGGGACAGGGTAATGGCTACACCTTC
CDR3aa: CASSQGQGNGYTF

d_gene: .
abundance: many
j_gene: TRBJ2-3
v_gene: TRBV6-5
CDR3nt: TGTGCCAGCAGTTACTCGACGCTCACAGATACGCAGTATTTT
CDR3aa: CASSYSTLTDTQYF

d_gene: .
abundance: few
j_gene: TRBJ1-1
v_gene: TRBV7-9
CDR3nt: TGTGCCAGCAGCCCCGAAACCGGGCTGAACACTGAAGCTTTCTTT
CDR3aa: CASSPETGLNTEAFF

d_gene: .
abundance: few
j_gene: TRBJ2-1
v_gene: TRBV7-8
CDR3nt: TGTGCCGGCAGCTTAGCCGTGGGCTCCTACAATGAGCAGTTCTTC
CDR3aa: CAGSLAVGSYNEQFF

d_gene: .
abundance: few
j_gene: TRBJ1-2
v_gene: TRBV6-1
CDR3nt: TGTGCCAGCAATTTACGACAGTTTGATGGCTACACCTTC
CDR3aa: CASNLRQFDGYTF

d_gene: .
abundance: .
j_gene: TRBJ1-1
v_gene: TRBV7-8
CDR3nt: TGTGCCAGCAGTCCCCAGTCCGGGAACACTGAAGCTTTCTTT
CDR3aa: CASSPQSGNTEAFF

d_gene: TRBD1
abundance: many
j_gene: TRBJ2-7
v_gene: TRBV20-1
CDR3nt: TGCAGTGCTAGATACAGGGGACGATACGAGCAGTACTTC
CDR3aa: CSARYRGRYEQYF

d_gene: .
abundance: .
j_gene: TRBJ2-7
v_gene: TRBV19
CDR3nt: TGTGCCAGTAGTAATCTAGGAGGCAAGCAGTACTTC
CDR3aa: CASSNLGGKQYF

d_gene: .
abundance: many
j_gene: TRBJ1-1
v_gene: TRBV20-1
CDR3nt: TGCAGTGCTAAACCCGGTCAACTTGAAGCTTTCTTT
CDR3aa: CSAKPGQLEAFF